This paragraph covers one T cell receptor beta chain sequence. This sample is drawn from a study of T cells in tumors after PD-1 blockade. About the study: Excluded were patients with checkpoint blockade, immunosuppressants, or radiotherapy or other anti-cancer therapy within 4 weeks.

Clones were sequenced by immunoSEQ multiplex PCR, and TCRdb holds only the in-frame ones, with some missing. The data hold roughly 48,000 clones, with approximately 81% observed a single time. The CDR3 contains 16 residues. Germline CDR1 reads MDHEN; CDR2 reads SYDVKM. The V gene lost 5 bases and the J gene lost 7 bases, with 18 bases spanning the gap. This specimen consisted of PBMCs, obtained before anti-PD-1 treatment. The clonotype originates from a human donor with basal cell carcinoma. This rearrangement joins TRBV28 to TRBJ2-6; TRBD1 is a possible D gene (5 bases). The CDR3 DNA sequence: TGTGCCAGCAGTGGCAGGGCTATTTTAAGAGCCAACGTCCTGACTTTC. It encodes CASSGRAILRANVLTF.